The clone carrying this TCR beta chain was seen just once. Treatment defined: approximately 18 received Ad26.COV2.S at low or high dose, single or two shots; 5 received placebo; per-sample allocation not given. The samples date from day 63 after the first vaccine or placebo injection. These data are taken from a study of Ad26.COV2.S vaccination and SARS-CoV-2 variants. Measured with immunoSEQ multiplex PCR; TCRdb has only the in-frame clones, and not every one. Among some 450,000 clones, around 90% were seen once, and the ten largest hold 4.3%. The TCR was taken from a person between 18 and 65 years old who received the Ad26.COV2.S COVID-19 vaccine or a placebo. This material consisted of peripheral blood, taken in a trial of Ad26.COV2.S vaccine versus placebo.

The CDR3 region has the DNA TGTGCCAGCAGCACACCCACCGGGACAGCATACGAAAAACTGTTTTTT. Translating gives CASSTPTGTAYEKLFF. The chain joins TRBV28 to TRBJ1-4, with TRBD1 matching 7 bases. Germline CDR1 and CDR2: MDHEN and SYDVKM. The CDR3 is 16 amino acids. Trimming cost V 6 bases and J 8 bases; bases outside gene matches: 15.